What follows describes a single T cell receptor beta chain. What it binds is not known. This specimen belongs to a study of radiotherapy plus CTLA-4 blockade in lung cancer. General study results and limits: Reportedly, early blood T cell clone dynamics best predicted response, with interferon-beta.

This CDR3 contains 15 residues. With 3 bases removed from V and 2 bases from J, the gap between germline ends came to 14 bases. Germline V CDR1 and CDR2: LNHDA, SQIVND (reference sequence). Libraries were prepared by immunoSEQ multiplex PCR; TCRdb keeps only in-frame clonotypes and omits some of them. Found here are around 110,000 clones, under 90% of them singletons; the top ten hold 2% to 2.5%. The TCR comes from a human donor with non-small cell lung cancer that progressed on radiotherapy plus ipilimumab. Some clones in this sample may be carry-over from other donors' samples. This chain joins TRBV19 and TRBJ2-7; D perhaps matches TRBD1 (6 bases). The sequencing here drew on peripheral blood, taken from a patient treated with radiotherapy plus ipilimumab. The CDR3 region has the DNA TGTGCCAGTAGTATTGGACCGGGACATACCTACGAGCAGTACTTC. It encodes CASSIGPGHTYEQYF.